These 26 T cell receptor beta chains came from one sample sequenced in a study of CD8 T cells in ankylosing spondylitis. MiXCR was run by TCRdb on the 5' RACE reads, yielding one entry per CDR3 protein. This sample yields 50,000 to 60,000 distinct CDR3 sequences, of which less than 8.5% are seen a single time; approximately 8% belongs to the top ten. Input material: blood, either unsorted or a sorted T cell fraction (not recorded which). The receptor source for this set is a female donor with ankylosing spondylitis or in good health (not recorded which).

V and J are TRBV12-3 or TRBV12-4 and TRBJ2-7; perhaps D is TRBD1 or TRBD2 (5 bases each). Trimming took off 1 base at V and 7 bases at J, with 17 bases between the two ends. The CDR3 spans 15 residues. The CDR3 region has the DNA TGTGCCAGCAGTTTAGGGGGCGGGCGGTCCGGGGAGCAGTACTTC. Translation: CASSLGGGRSGEQYF.

This clonotype occurred many times. V usage is TRBV9 and J usage is TRBJ2-7, with D possibly being TRBD1 or TRBD2 (5 bases each). Germline assignment: CDR1 SGDLS and CDR2 YYNGEE. Trimming left V 0 bases short and J 3 bases short, with 13 bases between. The CDR3 runs to 15 residues. The CDR3 bases are TGTGCCAGCAGCGTAGGGCAGGGAGCTAACTACGAGCAGTACTTC. Amino acids: CASSVGQGANYEQYF.

This clonotype was observed many times. The genes are TRBV5-1 and TRBJ1-6, with 7 bases lining up with TRBD1. Looked up from germline, CDR1 is SGHRS and CDR2 is YFSETQ. The CDR3 extends over 14 amino acids. The V gene end was trimmed by 2 bases and the J gene end by 13 bases; junction bases not matched to a gene: 9. The CDR3 DNA follows: TGCGCCAGCAGCTTTTGGGGACAGCTTTCCCCCCTCCACTTT. Amino acid sequence: CASSFWGQLSPLHF. Combining the CDR3 with reference TRBV5-1 and TRBJ1-6 gives the whole variable domain KAGVTQTPRYLIKTRGQQVTLSCSPISGHRSVSWYQQTPGQGLQFLFEYFSETQRNKGNFPGRFSGRQFSNSRSEMNVSTLELGDSALYLCASSFWGQLSPLHFGNGTRLTVT.

With respect to this clonotype: A read error may account for a junction end that differs from germline. The chain carries TRBV12-3 or TRBV12-4 and TRBJ1-2; no reliable D call. The CDR3 is 15 amino acids. The CDR3 loop reads CASSLIGTPMGGYTF. The CDR3 coding sequence is TGTGCCAGCAGTTTAATCGGCACACCCATGGGAGGCTACACTTTC.

This clonotype was counted between two and nine times. The chain uses TRBV7-9 and TRBJ2-5; 8 bases align to TRBD1. The CDR3 runs 18 residues. After removal of 2 bases from V and 5 bases from J, the junction contained 16 bases not matched to a gene. Germline V gene data show CDR1 as SEHNR and CDR2 as FQNEAQ (reference sequence). CDR3 in DNA: TGTGCCAGCAGCTTAACCCGAACCGGACAGGGAGACTGGGAGACCCAGTACTTC. This translates into CASSLTRTGQGDWETQYF.

This clonotype was detected many times. The chain recombines TRBV7-6 with TRBJ2-7; 9 nucleotides agree with TRBD1. V shed 3 bases and J 5 bases; nucleotides not matched to a gene: 8. In germline, CDR1 is SGHVS, CDR2 FNYEAQ. The CDR3 contains 15 residues. CDR3 in amino acids: CASSFTPGQGNEQYF. Here the CDR3 DNA reads TGTGCCAGCAGCTTTACCCCGGGACAGGGCAACGAGCAGTACTTC.

The table lists this clonotype with many counts. The V and J genes are TRBV5-1 and TRBJ1-1; no reliable D call. Germline-derived CDR1 and CDR2 are SGHRS and YFSETQ. Trimming removed 4 bases from V and 1 base from J, with 8 bases in between. This CDR3 spans 13 amino acids. For the CDR3, the DNA is TGCGCCAGCAGCCTCCTGACGAACACTGAAGCTTTCTTT. This translates into CASSLLTNTEAFF.

This clonotype was detected many times. The chain employs TRBV20-1 and TRBJ2-5; 7 positions match TRBD2. V shed 0 bases and J 1 base; nucleotides not matched to a gene: 14. Germline CDR1 reads DFQATT; CDR2 reads SNEGSKA (reference sequence). The CDR3 totals 18 residues. The CDR3 spells CSARDLKGGRSGQETQYF. As DNA, the CDR3 is TGCAGTGCTAGAGATTTAAAAGGCGGGAGATCAGGCCAAGAGACCCAGTACTTC.

In this sample, this clonotype turned up many times. The chain joins TRBV10-3 to TRBJ1-5; D perhaps matches TRBD1 (6 bases). The CDR3 extends over 14 amino acids. The V end was cut by 3 bases, the J end by 8 bases, with 14 bases between. CDR1 ENHRY and CDR2 SYGVKD come from the germline V gene. CDR3 protein: CAISEQGPGEPQHF. As DNA, the CDR3 is TGTGCCATCAGTGAACAGGGCCCCGGAGAGCCCCAGCATTTT.

This clonotype was found many times. The chain combines TRBV20-1 with TRBJ2-1, with 9 bases identical to TRBD2. The germline gives CDR1 DFQATT, CDR2 SNEGSKA (reference sequence). Trimming cost V 0 bases and J 8 bases; bases outside gene matches: 14. This CDR3 comprises 17 residues. CDR3 in DNA: TGCAGTGCTAGAGATCCGGCCGTGCGGGGGGGCCGCGATGAGCAGTTCTTC. This translates into CSARDPAVRGGRDEQFF.

The chain carries TRBV5-6 and TRBJ2-2; 10 nucleotides agree with TRBD1. V was clipped by 3 bases and J by 3 bases; unmatched bases: 2. The CDR3 covers 15 residues. The germline gives CDR1 SGHDT, CDR2 YYEEEE. This chain's CDR3 is CASSSGTGDTGELFF. CDR3 nucleotides: TGTGCCAGCAGCTCCGGGACAGGGGACACCGGGGAGCTGTTTTTT.

This clonotype was counted ten times or more. This chain connects TRBV12-3 or TRBV12-4 to TRBJ2-7; D is perhaps TRBD2 (7 bases). The CDR3 runs to 12 residues. The germline V and J ends were trimmed by 8 bases and 1 base, with 9 bases remaining between them. The CDR3 region has the DNA TGTGCCAGCCGGGGGGCTTCCTACGAGCAGTACTTC. It translates to CASRGASYEQYF.

There are many counts of this clonotype. The gene calls are TRBV14 and TRBJ1-2; 7 bases match TRBD1. The ends lost 4 bases at V and 6 bases at J; junction bases unmatched: 5. The germline CDR1 and CDR2 sequences are SGHDN and FVKESK. The CDR3 has 13 residues. CDR3 nucleotides: TGTGCCAGCAGCCCGGGACAGTCGCATGGCTACACCTTC. As protein: CASSPGQSHGYTF.

In its sample, this clonotype was seen many times. CDR3 residues: CAIQTDLYEQYF. DNA of the CDR3: TGTGCCATCCAGACAGACCTCTACGAGCAGTACTTC. The chain combines TRBV10-3 with TRBJ2-7; D possibly corresponds to TRBD1 (5 bases). Germline lookup yields CDR1 ENHRY and CDR2 SYGVKD. V lost 8 bases and J lost 3, with 11 bases in between. The CDR3 consists of 12 residues.

In this sample, this clonotype turned up many times. V gene TRBV28 combines with J gene TRBJ1-1, with 8 bases fitting TRBD1. There are 15 residues in the CDR3. In germline, CDR1 is MDHEN, CDR2 SYDVKM. Losses at the gene ends were 2 bases for V and 5 bases for J; bases not matched to a gene: 7. CDR3 nucleotides: TGTGCCAGCAGTTTAAACAGGGGGATGGGAACTGAAGCTTTCTTT. This translates into CASSLNRGMGTEAFF. The full variable domain, rest sourced from reference TRBV28 and TRBJ1-1, is DVKVTQSSRYLVKRTGEKVFLECVQDMDHENMFWYRQDPGLGLRLIYFSYDVKMKEKGDIPEGYSVSREKKERFSLILESASTNQTSMYLCASSLNRGMGTEAFFGQGTRLTVV.

This rearrangement joins TRBV6-5 to TRBJ2-1; perhaps TRBD2 as D (6 bases). Germline V gives CDR1 MNHEY, CDR2 SVGAGI. The CDR3 has 16 residues. V was pared by 0 bases and J by 6 bases, with 15 bases between. CDR3 DNA sequence: TGTGCCAGCAGTTACTCCGAAGGACGGGGGACCAATGAGCAGTTCTTC. Amino acid sequence: CASSYSEGRGTNEQFF.

This clonotype was detected ten times or more. In DNA form, the CDR3 reads TGTGCCAGCAGCCATGGACTAGGCTTTGAGCAGTTCTTC. It codes for CASSHGLGFEQFF. The rearrangement links TRBV4-2 to TRBJ2-1; 7 bases match TRBD2. The J segment lost 9 bases and the V segment lost 3 bases, leaving 5 bases of the junction unmatched. The CDR3 length is 13 residues. From germline, CDR1 is LGHNA and CDR2 YNFKEQ.

This clonotype has at least ten counts. The rearrangement uses TRBV6-5 and TRBJ2-7; no reliable D call. V lost 4 bases, J lost 0 bases, and 13 bases lay in between. The CDR3 sequence is 15 residues long. Germline values: CDR1 MNHEY, CDR2 SVGAGI. The CDR3 nucleotides read TGTGCCAGCAGTTCGAAGAGTTCTCCCTCCTACGAGCAGTACTTC. Its translation: CASSSKSSPSYEQYF.

This clonotype was found many times. The V call is TRBV6-1, the J call TRBJ1-5; maybe TRBD1 (5 bases). Germline V gene lookup returns CDR1 MNHNS and CDR2 SASEGT. The CDR3 extends over 14 amino acids. Trimming removed 5 bases from V and 0 bases from J, with 8 bases in between. CDR3 protein: CASSRQGSNQPQHF. CDR3 DNA: TGTGCCAGCAGTCGTCAGGGTAGCAATCAGCCCCAGCATTTT.

This clonotype appeared many times. The chain couples TRBV19 to TRBJ2-5; D remains unclear. From germline, CDR1 is LNHDA and CDR2 SQIVND (reference sequence). Trimming cost V 7 bases and J 0 bases, with 15 bases left between them. The CDR3 spans 15 residues. CDR3 in DNA: TGTGCCAGTAAGGACCATCGACCCAACCAAGAGACCCAGTACTTC. It yields the protein CASKDHRPNQETQYF. The full variable domain, with the rest looked up from reference TRBV19 and TRBJ2-5, is DGGITQSPKYLFRKEGQNVTLSCEQNLNHDAMYWYRQDPGQGLRLIYYSQIVNDFQKGDIAEGYSVSREKKESFPLTVTSAQKNPTAFYLCASKDHRPNQETQYFGPGTRLLVL.

This clonotype has a count of ten or more. The genes are TRBV7-2 and TRBJ2-3, with D perhaps assigned TRBD1 or TRBD2 (5 bases each). Germline V gives CDR1 SGHTA, CDR2 FQGNSA. V shed 1 base and J shed 6 bases, with 14 bases lying between them. The CDR3 runs 15 residues. The CDR3: CASSLEVVWGDTQYF. For the CDR3, the DNA is TGTGCCAGCAGCTTAGAGGTGGTGTGGGGGGATACGCAGTATTTT. Based on the CDR3 plus reference TRBV7-2 and TRBJ2-3, the full variable domain is GAGVSQSPSNKVTEKGKDVELRCDPISGHTALYWYRQSLGQGLEFLIYFQGNSAPDKSGLPSDRFSAERTGGSVSTLTIQRTQQEDSAVYLCASSLEVVWGDTQYFGPGTRLTVL.

The chain combines TRBV7-2 with TRBJ2-7; D ambiguous. Germline V gene data show CDR1 as SGHTA and CDR2 as FQGNSA. The CDR3 length is 14 residues. Trimming shortened V by 6 bases and J by 1 base, and 13 bases separated the two germline ends. The CDR3 nucleotides read TGTGCCAGCAGGGCAGGCGGCGGTTCCTACGAGCAGTACTTC. Its translation is CASRAGGGSYEQYF.

This clonotype was detected ten times or more. The V and J genes are TRBV5-1 and TRBJ1-1; possibly TRBD1 for D (6 bases). The germline CDR1 and CDR2 sequences are SGHRS and YFSETQ. This CDR3 region has 12 residues. V lost 2 bases to trimming and J lost 10 bases, with 12 bases between them. CDR3 bases: TGCGCCAGCAGCTTTTTCAGGGGATTAGCTTTCTTT. Residues: CASSFFRGLAFF.

This clonotype was counted many times. The chain carries TRBV5-1 and TRBJ2-6; D may match TRBD1 or TRBD2 (5 bases each). Trimming removed 4 bases from V and 2 bases from J, with 16 bases in between. Germline V CDR1 and CDR2: SGHRS, YFSETQ. The CDR3 sequence is 17 residues long. This CDR3 reads CASSPGQGPTGANVLTF. CDR3 nucleotides: TGCGCCAGCAGCCCCGGCCAGGGACCTACTGGGGCCAACGTCCTGACTTTC. Variable domain in full (rest from reference TRBV5-1 and TRBJ2-6): KAGVTQTPRYLIKTRGQQVTLSCSPISGHRSVSWYQQTPGQGLQFLFEYFSETQRNKGNFPGRFSGRQFSNSRSEMNVSTLELGDSALYLCASSPGQGPTGANVLTFGAGSRLTVL.

This clonotype was recorded at least ten times. This chain joins TRBV5-1 and TRBJ2-3, with D perhaps TRBD1 or TRBD2 (6 bases each). Trimming shortened V by 4 bases and J by 4 bases, and 10 bases separated the two germline ends. Germline CDR1 SGHRS, CDR2 YFSETQ. CDR3 length: 13 residues. The CDR3 loop is CASSRGASDTQYF. In nucleotides, the CDR3 is TGCGCCAGCAGCAGGGGGGCGTCAGATACGCAGTATTTT.

This clonotype was seen at least ten times. The chain links TRBV20-1 to TRBJ2-5; unclear D gene. V lost 6 bases and J 2 bases, leaving 10 bases between the germline ends. The CDR3 totals 12 residues. Germline V gives CDR1 DFQATT, CDR2 SNEGSKA (reference sequence). CDR3: CSASKGQETQYF. The CDR3 DNA sequence: TGCAGTGCCAGCAAGGGACAAGAGACCCAGTACTTC.